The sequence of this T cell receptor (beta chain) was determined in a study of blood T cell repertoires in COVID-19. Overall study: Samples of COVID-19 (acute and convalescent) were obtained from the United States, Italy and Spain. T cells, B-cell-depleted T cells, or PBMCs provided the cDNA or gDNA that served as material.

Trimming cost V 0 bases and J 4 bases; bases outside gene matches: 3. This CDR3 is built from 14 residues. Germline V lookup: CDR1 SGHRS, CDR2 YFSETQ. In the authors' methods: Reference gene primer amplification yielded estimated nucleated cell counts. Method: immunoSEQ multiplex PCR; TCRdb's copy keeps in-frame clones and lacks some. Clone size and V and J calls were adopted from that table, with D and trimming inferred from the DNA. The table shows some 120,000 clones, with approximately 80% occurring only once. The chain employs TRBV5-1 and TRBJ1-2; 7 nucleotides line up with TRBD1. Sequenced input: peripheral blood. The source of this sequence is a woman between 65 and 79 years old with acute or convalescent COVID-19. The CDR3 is CASSLETGLYGYTF. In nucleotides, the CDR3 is TGCGCCAGCAGCTTGGAGACAGGGCTCTATGGCTACACCTTC.